These 27 T cell receptor beta chains were all obtained from the same sample, sequenced in a study of T cells in Graves' hyperthyroidism and ophthalmopathy. Amplification targeted TCR beta CDR3 regions from RNA transcripts. The HTBI primer set drove a first-round RT-PCR of the TCR CDR3. Each CDR3 protein gets one entry after TCRdb re-called the multiplex PCR reads with MiXCR. The sample includes hundreds of thousands of distinct CDR3 sequences, 40% to 55% of them seen just once. Sequenced input: peripheral blood or thyroid tissue (not recorded which). The source is an adult man with Graves' disease, either hyperthyroidism or ophthalmopathy (not recorded which).

The chain joins TRBV20-1 to TRBJ2-5; the match to TRBD2 covers 12 bases. This CDR3 has 15 amino acids. J gave up 2 bases and V 7 bases, and 8 bases lay outside the gene matches. Germline values: CDR1 DFQATT, CDR2 SNEGSKA (reference sequence). CDR3 in amino acids: CSVPPLAGGQETQYF. CDR3 coding DNA: TGCAGTGTTCCCCCTCTAGCGGGAGGGCAAGAGACCCAGTACTTC.

This clonotype was observed a handful of times. This chain joins TRBV7-3 and TRBJ1-2; no clear D. CDR1 SGHTA and CDR2 FQGTGA come from the germline V gene. The CDR3 is 16 residues long. V lost 3 bases, J lost 0 bases, and 14 bases lay in between. The CDR3 DNA follows: TGTGCCAGCAGCTTTAATGGTGGGTCCTCTAACTATGGCTACACCTTC. Its protein is CASSFNGGSSNYGYTF. Full variable domain (remainder filled in from reference TRBV7-3 and TRBJ1-2): GAGVSQTPSNKVTEKGKYVELRCDPISGHTALYWYRQSLGQGPEFLIYFQGTGAADDSGLPNDRFFAVRPEGSVSTLKIQRTERGDSAVYLCASSFNGGSSNYGYTFGSGTRLTVV.

Only a few counts were recorded for this clonotype. The chain is built from TRBV10-1 and TRBJ2-2; D not certain. This CDR3 contains 11 residues. The germline gives CDR1 WNHNN, CDR2 SYGVQD (reference sequence). V was shortened by 10 bases and J by 1 base, with 4 bases between the two germline ends. The CDR3 spells CATGNTGELFF. As DNA, the CDR3 is TGCGCCACCGGGAACACCGGGGAGCTGTTTTTT.

A few counts support this clonotype. This chain connects TRBV5-4 to TRBJ2-7; 9 nucleotides align to TRBD2. The germline gives CDR1 SGHNT, CDR2 YYREEE (reference sequence). V was clipped by 3 bases and J by 7 bases; unmatched bases: 11. The CDR3 length is 15 residues. The CDR3 loop reads CASSSVAGEPKEQYF. The CDR3 nucleotides are TGTGCCAGCAGCTCGGTAGCGGGGGAGCCCAAAGAGCAGTACTTC.

This clonotype was seen more than once but under ten times. The CDR3 nucleotides are TGCGCCAGCAGCTTGGCCCCCCCGAACACTGAAGCTTTCTTT. Its translation is CASSLAPPNTEAFF. The chain is built from TRBV5-1 and TRBJ1-1; D is unresolved. CDR3 length: 14 residues. Germline V gene sequence: CDR1 SGHRS, CDR2 YFSETQ. V lost 0 bases, J lost 1 base, and 7 bases lay in between.

This clonotype was detected a few times. The chain recombines TRBV7-9 with TRBJ1-2; D possibly corresponds to TRBD1 (6 bases). Germline CDR1 is SEHNR and CDR2 is FQNEAQ (reference sequence). The CDR3 is made up of 16 amino acids. Trimming stripped 1 base from V and 5 bases from J, with 17 bases between. The chain's CDR3 is CASSLDLSGGHYGYTF. The CDR3 nucleotides read TGTGCCAGCAGCTTAGATCTCTCGGGGGGGCATTATGGCTACACCTTC.

This sequence joins TRBV7-9 and TRBJ2-7; 7 bases map to TRBD1. V was clipped by 5 bases and J by 2 bases; unmatched bases: 9. Germline CDR1 is SEHNR and CDR2 is FQNEAQ (reference sequence). There are 15 residues in the CDR3. The DNA of the CDR3 is TGTGCCAGCAGCCGACTGCCCCAGGGGGCCTACGAGCAGTACTTC. Its translation: CASSRLPQGAYEQYF.

The chain is built from TRBV10-3 and TRBJ1-6; 10 bases are a match to TRBD1. The CDR3 is made up of 17 amino acids. V lost 10 bases and J lost 13; bases outside the gene matches: 22. Germline V gene sequence: CDR1 ENHRY, CDR2 SYGVKD. In DNA form, the CDR3 reads TGTGCCAGCCTATCCAGGGGACAGGGGCCCGGACTGAGGCCCCTCCACTTT. Residues: CASLSRGQGPGLRPLHF.

The CDR3 sequence is CSVEPDETGGEAFF. CDR3 coding DNA: TGCAGCGTTGAACCCGATGAGACAGGGGGCGAAGCTTTCTTT. The rearrangement links TRBV29-1 to TRBJ1-1; 10 nucleotides agree with TRBD1. The V and J ends lost 2 bases and 8 bases, in that order; junction bases with no gene match: 8. CDR3 length: 14 amino acids. Germline lookup yields CDR1 SQVTM and CDR2 ANQGSEA.

This clonotype showed up many times. V and J are TRBV24-1 and TRBJ1-1, with D maybe TRBD1 (5 bases). The V gene's germline CDR1 is KGHDR and CDR2 SFDVKD. The CDR3 consists of 15 residues. V was shortened by 4 bases and J by 1 base, with 12 bases between the two germline ends. CDR3 region: CATSETGTSNTEAFF. DNA for the CDR3: TGTGCCACCAGTGAGACCGGGACTTCGAACACTGAAGCTTTCTTT.

Notes on this clonotype: Without the conserved terminal phenylalanine or tryptophan, this CDR3 likely stems from a read error. The rearrangement joins TRBV6-5 to TRBJ1-4; D perhaps matches TRBD1 (6 bases). The germline gives CDR1 MNHEY, CDR2 SVGAGI. This CDR3 spans 11 amino acids. V was shortened by 7 bases and J by 8 bases, with 8 bases between the two germline ends. The CDR3 nucleotides are TGTGCCAGCAAACAGGGAGAAAAACTGTTTGTT. This gives the protein CASKQGEKLFV.

About this clonotype itself: The DNA is left out, because the CDR3 cannot be placed on it with certainty; the CDR3 is given as TCRdb lists it. V usage is TRBV11-2 and J usage is TRBJ1-3; the tabulated D call, TRBD1, remains unverified against the DNA. Ends included, the CDR3 has 15 residues. Germline loops: CDR1 SGHAT, CDR2 FQNNGV. CDR3 loop: CASSQGTTLGNTIYF.

Many counts were recorded for this clonotype. Written as DNA, the CDR3 is TGTGCCAGCAGCATCCCACAGGGGAGAGGGAACTATGGCTACACCTTC. This translates into CASSIPQGRGNYGYTF. This chain uses TRBV7-9 with TRBJ1-2, with 7 positions matching TRBD1. V lost 5 bases to trimming and J lost 2 bases; unmatched junction nucleotides: 11. The germline V gene has CDR1 SEHNR and CDR2 FQNEAQ (reference sequence). CDR3 length: 16 amino acids.

Ten or more counts support this clonotype. The genes are TRBV10-2 and TRBJ2-7; D is undetermined. CDR3 length: 13 residues. Trimming stripped 2 bases from V and 3 bases from J, with 8 bases between. Germline CDR1 is WSHSY and CDR2 is SAAADI. The CDR3 sequence is CASSEGRFYEQYF. The DNA for the CDR3 is TGCGCCAGCAGTGAGGGCAGATTCTACGAGCAGTACTTC.

The V call is TRBV15, the J call TRBJ1-2; TRBD1 agrees at 9 bases. From germline, CDR1 is LNHNV and CDR2 YYDKDF (reference sequence). Germline trimming cut 11 bases from V and 5 bases from J; bases unmatched to any gene: 12. The CDR3 length is 14 residues. In DNA form, the CDR3 reads TGTGCCTGCCTCCGGGACAGGGAGGTTTATGGCTACACCTTC. It translates to CACLRDREVYGYTF.

The sample holds one count of this clonotype. CDR3 sequence reads: CASSVGRDTIYF. The CDR3, as DNA: TGTGCCAGCAGCGTCGGTAGGGACACCATATATTTT. The chain recombines TRBV5-6 with TRBJ1-3; D not certain. Trimming left V 4 bases short and J 8 bases short, with 10 bases between. The germline CDR1 and CDR2 sequences are SGHDT and YYEEEE. The CDR3 extends over 12 amino acids.

The V and J genes are TRBV25-1 and TRBJ1-6; 10 bases are shared with TRBD1. J lost 8 bases, V lost 6 bases, and 4 bases had no gene match. This CDR3 is 14 amino acids long. Per germline, CDR1 MGHDK and CDR2 SYGVNS. CDR3 sequence reads: CASSYGTGDSPLHF. The DNA of the CDR3 is TGTGCCAGCAGCTATGGGACAGGGGATTCACCCCTCCACTTT.

The chain has TRBV12-3 or TRBV12-4 and TRBJ1-1, with D possibly matching TRBD1 (5 bases). This CDR3 region has 13 residues. V lost 4 bases and J lost 4, with 10 bases in between. The CDR3 sequence: CASSWGVSTEAFF. CDR3 nucleotides: TGTGCCAGCAGTTGGGGGGTCTCCACTGAAGCTTTCTTT.

This clonotype was seen at least ten times. The chain employs TRBV7-2 and TRBJ1-3; maybe TRBD1 (5 bases). The CDR3 is made up of 16 amino acids. V lost 0 bases, J lost 0 bases, and 9 bases lay in between. Germline assignment: CDR1 SGHTA and CDR2 FQGNSA. The CDR3 nucleotides are TGTGCCAGCAGCTTAGCAGGGGCGTCCTCTGGAAACACCATATATTTT. It is translated as CASSLAGASSGNTIYF.

This clonotype was seen ten or more times. This rearrangement joins TRBV2 to TRBJ1-2; D remains unclear. Germline V gene data show CDR1 as SNHLY and CDR2 as FYNNEI. The CDR3 has 13 residues. V lost 2 bases and J 3 bases, leaving 7 bases between the germline ends. The CDR3 DNA is TGTGCCAGCAGTGAAAGGGCAGACTATGGCTACACCTTC. It codes for CASSERADYGYTF.

Remarks on this clonotype: A read error is possible here, since a much larger clone lies one base away. The chain has TRBV10-3 and TRBJ2-5; D tentatively reads TRBD1 or TRBD2 (5 bases each). Trimming shortened V by 3 bases and J by 3 bases, and 14 bases separated the two germline ends. CDR1 ENHRY and CDR2 SYGVKD come from the germline V gene. The CDR3 totals 15 residues. In DNA, the CDR3 is TGTGCCATCAGTGATTCCTCCGGGGCCAAAGAGACCCAGTACTTC. Translating gives CAISDSSGAKETQYF.

This clonotype was seen many times. This chain links TRBV14 with TRBJ1-1; D is possibly TRBD1 (6 bases). The length of the CDR3 is 14 residues. Germline values: CDR1 SGHDN, CDR2 FVKESK. V shed 1 base and J shed 5 bases, with 11 bases lying between them. The CDR3 nucleotides are TGTGCCAGCAGCCAAGCCAGGGGAGGTACTGAAGCTTTCTTT. Translated: CASSQARGGTEAFF.

This clonotype was observed at least ten times. The rearrangement links TRBV20-1 to TRBJ1-6; tentative D call: TRBD1 (6 bases). CDR1 is DFQATT, CDR2 SNEGSKA, per germline (reference sequence). Trimming cost V 2 bases and J 4 bases, with 12 bases left between them. CDR3 length: 15 amino acids. CDR3 in amino acids: CSARIVDSYNSPLHF. CDR3 DNA: TGCAGTGCTAGAATCGTGGACAGTTATAATTCACCCCTCCACTTT.

A remark on this clonotype: The junction and the germline gene differ at one end; a read error may be behind it. The chain links TRBV29-1 to TRBJ2-5, with 9 bases that match TRBD1. In germline, CDR1 is SQVTM, CDR2 ANQGSEA. The CDR3 runs to 9 residues. The CDR3 protein is CSVFRDRDF. The CDR3 bases are TGCAGCGTTTTCCGGGACAGGGACTTC.

This clonotype appeared a few times. V is TRBV25-1 and J is TRBJ2-7; D not resolved. From germline, CDR1 is MGHDK and CDR2 SYGVNS. The germline V and J ends were trimmed by 8 bases and 4 bases, with 6 bases remaining between them. The CDR3 runs to 10 residues. CDR3 residues: CASGRYEQYF. CDR3 sequence (DNA): TGTGCCAGCGGTCGATACGAGCAGTACTTC.

Note on this clonotype: One junction end does not reproduce the germline sequence, and a read error may be involved. The chain employs TRBV24-1 and TRBJ2-2, with D maybe TRBD1 (5 bases). The CDR3 runs 14 residues. CDR1 and CDR2 (germline): KGHDR, SFDVKD. Here the CDR3 reads CASSLGHGTGELFF. The CDR3, as DNA: TGTGCCAGCAGTTTAGGACACGGAACCGGGGAGCTGTTTTTT.

This clonotype has just one count. The chain couples TRBV19 to TRBJ1-6; D gene ambiguous. V lost 11 bases to trimming and J lost 10 bases, with 9 bases between them. The germline gives CDR1 LNHDA, CDR2 SQIVND (reference sequence). The CDR3 covers 10 residues. In nucleotides, the CDR3 is TGTGCCTGCGCTGGATCACCCCTCCACTTT. Its protein product is CACAGSPLHF.